This T cell receptor beta chain was documented in a study of hypomethylating agent response in myelodysplastic syndrome. Looking at the study overall: Six or seven patients responded with complete response or hematologic improvement; roughly 5 did not.

V lost 5 bases, J lost 6 bases, and 23 bases lay in between. CDR3 length: 16 amino acids. The germline CDR1 and CDR2 sequences are SGHNT and YENEEA. This table comes from immunoSEQ multiplex PCR, and its TCRdb copy is limited to in-frame clones, with some not included. The sample shows some 4,600 clones, about 87% of them seen only once. This chain connects TRBV11-3 to TRBJ2-7, with D perhaps matching TRBD1 or TRBD2 (7 bases each). The sample was bone marrow, taken before or after starting hypomethylating agent treatment for myelodysplastic syndrome (not recorded which). The TCR originated in a human donor with myelodysplastic syndrome. CDR3 region: CASSPGGQSVRREQYF. The CDR3 bases are TGTGCCAGCAGCCCGGGGGGACAGTCGGTCCGGCGCGAGCAGTACTTC.